This T cell receptor (beta chain) was observed in a study of cytotoxic CD8 clonotypes in ibrutinib-treated CLL. General observations from the study: Clonotypes that were public were uncommon, and they contracted or stayed stable on treatment.

Assay: immunoSEQ multiplex PCR; the TCRdb copy retains only in-frame clones and omits some. Of some 43,000 clones in the sample, roughly two thirds were seen once. Germline CDR1 and CDR2: SGHRS and YFSETQ. The ends were cut back, 4 bases at V and 2 bases at J, with 12 bases in the middle. This CDR3 has 14 residues. Of note for this clone: Its antigen remains unknown.

The sequences come from PBMCs, collected after 12 months of ibrutinib treatment. This TCR derives from a human donor with chronic lymphocytic leukemia. This sequence joins TRBV5-1 and TRBJ1-2; no clear D. CDR3 in amino acids: CASSAGPKNYGYTF. CDR3 in DNA: TGCGCCAGCAGCGCCGGACCTAAAAACTATGGCTACACCTTC.